This T cell receptor (beta chain) was recovered during a study of monozygotic twins with inflammatory bowel disease. General study findings and limits: Treatment differences in immunosuppression may have added variability to the repertoires of patients. A distinction between different T cell subtypes was not possible.

Per donor, less than 3 ml of blood was collected and frozen. Germline V CDR1 and CDR2: MNHNS, SASEGT. The CDR3 extends over 16 amino acids. About this clonotype: The antigen is undetermined.

Generation of cDNA took place in eight separate reactions per sample. Following a re-call of the 5' RACE reads, TCRdb has one entry per CDR3 protein and lacks DNA. This sample's table reports roughly 330,000 distinct CDR3 sequences. This TCR was recovered from a human donor with ulcerative colitis or Crohn's disease, or a healthy co-twin of an affected twin (not recorded which). The chain employs TRBV6-1 and TRBJ2-1; TCRdb returns TRBD2, unconfirmable since there is no DNA. Input material: blood. CDR3 sequence: CASRLPGAGVRNEQFF.